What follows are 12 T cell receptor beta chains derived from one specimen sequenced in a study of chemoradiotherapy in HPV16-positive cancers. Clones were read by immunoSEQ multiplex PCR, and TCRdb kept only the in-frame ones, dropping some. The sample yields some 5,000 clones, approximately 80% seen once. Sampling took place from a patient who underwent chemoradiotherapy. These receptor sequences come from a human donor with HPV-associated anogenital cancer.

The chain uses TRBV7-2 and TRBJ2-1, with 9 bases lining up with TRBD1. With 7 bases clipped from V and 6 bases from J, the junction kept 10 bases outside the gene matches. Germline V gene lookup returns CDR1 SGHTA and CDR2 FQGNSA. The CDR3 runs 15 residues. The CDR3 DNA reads TGTGCCAGCAAAAAAACAGGGGGCTACTCCAATGAGCAGTTCTTC. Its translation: CASKKTGGYSNEQFF.

CDR3 sequence (DNA): TGTGCCACCACCCTGTTAGCGGTTCAAGAGACCCAGTACTTC. It codes for CATTLLAVQETQYF. The J gene is TRBJ2-5, the V gene TRBV28, with D perhaps matching TRBD2 (6 bases). V was cut by 10 bases and J by 2 bases, with 17 bases left in between. CDR3 length: 14 residues. Germline V gene data show CDR1 as MDHEN and CDR2 as SYDVKM.

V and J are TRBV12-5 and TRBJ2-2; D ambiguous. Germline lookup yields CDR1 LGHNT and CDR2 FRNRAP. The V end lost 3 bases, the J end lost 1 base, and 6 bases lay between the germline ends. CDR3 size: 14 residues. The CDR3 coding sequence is TGTGCTAGTGGTTTTGGCGGGAACACCGGGGAGCTGTTTTTT. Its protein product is CASGFGGNTGELFF.

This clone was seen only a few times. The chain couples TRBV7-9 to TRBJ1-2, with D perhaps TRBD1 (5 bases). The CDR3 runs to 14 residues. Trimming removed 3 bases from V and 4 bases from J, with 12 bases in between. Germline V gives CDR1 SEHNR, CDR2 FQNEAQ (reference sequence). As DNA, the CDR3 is TGTGCCAGCAGCTTCGGGGCGAGCGGCTATGGCTACACCTTC. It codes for CASSFGASGYGYTF.

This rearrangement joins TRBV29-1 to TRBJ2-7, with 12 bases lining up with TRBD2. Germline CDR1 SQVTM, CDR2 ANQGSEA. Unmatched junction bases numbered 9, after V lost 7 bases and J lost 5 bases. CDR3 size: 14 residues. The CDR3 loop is CSAAPTSGSDEQYF. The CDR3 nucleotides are TGCAGCGCTGCCCCGACTAGCGGGAGTGACGAGCAGTACTTC.

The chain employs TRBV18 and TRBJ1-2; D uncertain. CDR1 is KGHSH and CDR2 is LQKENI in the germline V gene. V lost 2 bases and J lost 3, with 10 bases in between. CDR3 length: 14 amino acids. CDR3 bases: TGTGCCAGCTCACCAACAAGGGATTACTATGGCTACACCTTC. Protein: CASSPTRDYYGYTF.

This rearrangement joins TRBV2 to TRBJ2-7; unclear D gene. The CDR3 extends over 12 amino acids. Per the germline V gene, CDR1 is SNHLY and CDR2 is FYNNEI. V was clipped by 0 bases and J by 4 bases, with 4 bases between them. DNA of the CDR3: TGTGCCAGCAGTGAAGCGGGATACGAGCAGTACTTC. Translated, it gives CASSEAGYEQYF.

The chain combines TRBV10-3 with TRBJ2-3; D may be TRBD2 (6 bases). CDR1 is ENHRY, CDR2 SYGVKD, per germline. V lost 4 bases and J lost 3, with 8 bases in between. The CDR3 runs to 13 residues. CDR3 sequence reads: CAISAGETDTQYF. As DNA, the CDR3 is TGTGCCATCAGTGCGGGGGAAACAGATACGCAGTATTTT.

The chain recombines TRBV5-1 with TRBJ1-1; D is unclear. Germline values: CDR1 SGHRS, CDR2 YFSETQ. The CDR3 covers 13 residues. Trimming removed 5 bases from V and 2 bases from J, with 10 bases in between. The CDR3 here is CASSSGSNTEAFF. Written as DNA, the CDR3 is TGCGCCAGCAGTTCCGGATCTAACACTGAAGCTTTCTTT.

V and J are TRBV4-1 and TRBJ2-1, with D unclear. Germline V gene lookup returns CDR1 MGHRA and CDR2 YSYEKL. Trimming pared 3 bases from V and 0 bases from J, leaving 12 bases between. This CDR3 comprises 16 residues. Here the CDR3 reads CASSQSPGRSYNEQFF. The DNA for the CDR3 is TGCGCCAGCAGCCAGTCGCCAGGTCGCTCCTACAATGAGCAGTTCTTC.

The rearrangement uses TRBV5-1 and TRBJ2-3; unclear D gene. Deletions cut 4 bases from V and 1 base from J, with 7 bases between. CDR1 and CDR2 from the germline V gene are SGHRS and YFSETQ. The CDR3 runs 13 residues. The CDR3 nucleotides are TGCGCCAGCAGCCCCGTCGGCACAGATACGCAGTATTTT. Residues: CASSPVGTDTQYF.

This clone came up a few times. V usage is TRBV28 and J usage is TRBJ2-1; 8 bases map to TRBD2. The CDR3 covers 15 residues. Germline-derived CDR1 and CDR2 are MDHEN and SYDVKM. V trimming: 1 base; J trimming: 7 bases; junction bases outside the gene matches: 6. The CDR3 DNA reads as TGTGCCAGCAGTTTATTAGGGACTAGTATAAATGAGCAGTTCTTC. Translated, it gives CASSLLGTSINEQFF.